This T cell receptor (beta chain) derives from a study of T cells expressing NK-cell markers. Study in general: Sorted CD3+CD56-NKG2C+, CD3+CD56+NKG2C+ and CD3+CD56+NKG2C- T cells supplied the TCR beta repertoires.

TCRdb re-called the 5' RACE reads and shows each CDR3 protein once, DNA omitted. Recorded here are 400,000 to 500,000 distinct CDR3 sequences; the top ten clones represent roughly 7.2%. The CDR3 covers 17 residues. Germline V lookup: CDR1 LGHNA, CDR2 YSLEER. V and J are TRBV4-3 and TRBJ1-5. This TCR was sampled from a woman aged 18 to 75 in good health. Sequenced input: blood T cells: a sorted CD56 or NKG2C T cell subset, CD4+ or CD8+ T cells, or bulk PBMC T cells (not recorded which). The CDR3 protein is CASSQGHGGGGNQPQHF.